This T cell receptor (beta chain) was observed in a study of neurological immune-mediated disorders. Broader study findings: HTLV-1-associated myelopathy had the most TCR clonal expansion, while multiple sclerosis had the least, a level that fell below healthy controls. The multiple sclerosis repertoire cluster was not associated with any clinical or MRI feature, with the authors stating that larger cohorts are needed.

Comments on this clonotype: Its antigen is unidentified.

Sequencing of 15-18 subjects in each run yielded over 190 million TCR-beta sequences. TCRdb recomputed calls from the 5' RACE reads with MiXCR, one row per CDR3 protein. The sample contains about 35,000 distinct CDR3 sequences, 3.5% to 4% of which appear only once. CDR1 and CDR2 (germline): SGHVS, FQNEAQ. Trimming stripped 2 bases from V and 2 bases from J, with 14 bases between. This CDR3 is built from 16 residues. The source of this sequence is a young man with multiple sclerosis. The chain uses TRBV7-8 and TRBJ2-3; D possibly corresponds to TRBD1 (6 bases). Sequencing used PBMCs. CDR3 in DNA: TGTGCCAGCAGCTTAACCGGGACACTCAACACAGATACGCAGTATTTT. The encoded protein is CASSLTGTLNTDTQYF.